The rows below give T cell receptor beta chains drawn from one sample of a study of T cell repertoires in cytomegalovirus infection. For these receptors, no antigen is known. TCRdb fed the reads into MiXCR, producing one record per CDR3 protein. In the table there are 600,000 to 700,000 distinct CDR3 sequences, around 35% of which are singletons. Sequenced material: cultured PBMCs, taken from culture after CMV antigen stimulation. The origin of the receptors is a human donor in good health (CMV status not recorded). Some clones in this sample may be carry-over from other donors' samples. CDR3s include the opening cysteine and the closing phenylalanine or tryptophan. Each record gives: clone size, D gene, J gene, V gene, CDR3 protein, CDR3 DNA. A D gene is named only where the DNA matches it firmly. For some rows the clone size is stated as once, few or many, or as a class when expanded; others skip it.

clone_size: many; d_call: .; j_call: TRBJ2-5; v_call: TRBV7-2; cdr3_aa: CASSLEDEVQRTGETQYF; cdr3_nt: TGTGCCAGCAGCTTAGAGGATGAAGTCCAGCGGACGGGAGAGACCCAGTACTTC
clone_size: .; d_call: .; j_call: TRBJ2-1; v_call: TRBV4-3; cdr3_aa: CASSHSDGNEQFF; cdr3_nt: TGCGCCAGCAGCCATTCCGACGGCAATGAGCAGTTCTTC
clone_size: .; d_call: .; j_call: TRBJ2-4; v_call: TRBV11-2; cdr3_aa: CASSPLLGGKNIQYF; cdr3_nt: TGTGCCAGCAGCCCCCTACTGGGGGGCAAAAACATTCAGTACTTC
clone_size: many; d_call: .; j_call: TRBJ2-2; v_call: TRBV7-2; cdr3_aa: CASSRIGRELFF; cdr3_nt: TGTGCCAGCAGCCGCATCGGGCGGGAGCTGTTTTTT
clone_size: .; d_call: TRBD1; j_call: TRBJ2-7; v_call: TRBV6-2/TRBV6-3; cdr3_aa: CASSQTDRVPYEQYF; cdr3_nt: TGTGCCAGCAGTCAAACGGACAGGGTCCCCTACGAGCAGTACTTC
clone_size: .; d_call: TRBD1; j_call: TRBJ1-4; v_call: TRBV7-8; cdr3_aa: CASSLMGTGVDEKLFF; cdr3_nt: TGTGCCAGCAGCTTAATGGGGACAGGGGTTGACGAAAAACTGTTTTTT
clone_size: .; d_call: .; j_call: TRBJ2-3; v_call: TRBV5-6; cdr3_aa: CASSGWGHTDTQYF; cdr3_nt: TGTGCCAGCAGCGGCTGGGGGCACACAGATACGCAGTATTTT
clone_size: .; d_call: .; j_call: TRBJ1-4; v_call: TRBV7-2; cdr3_aa: CASSPKGRPTNEKLFF; cdr3_nt: TGTGCCAGCAGCCCTAAAGGGAGGCCAACTAATGAAAAACTGTTTTTT
clone_size: .; d_call: TRBD2; j_call: TRBJ2-4; v_call: TRBV12-3/TRBV12-4; cdr3_aa: CASTLTSVAIQYF; cdr3_nt: TGTGCCAGCACCCTGACTAGCGTGGCCATTCAGTACTTC
clone_size: few; d_call: .; j_call: TRBJ2-4; v_call: TRBV4-1; cdr3_aa: CASSHRDIQYF; cdr3_nt: TGCGCCAGCAGCCACCGGGACATTCAGTACTTC
clone_size: many; d_call: TRBD2; j_call: TRBJ2-3; v_call: TRBV7-9; cdr3_aa: CASSFPERGSSTDTQYF; cdr3_nt: TGTGCCAGCAGCTTTCCAGAGCGGGGATCTAGCACAGATACGCAGTATTTT
clone_size: few; d_call: TRBD1; j_call: TRBJ1-4; v_call: TRBV4-1; cdr3_aa: CASSPRGGGLATNEKLFF; cdr3_nt: TGCGCCAGCAGCCCCCGGGGAGGGGGCCTTGCAACTAATGAAAAACTGTTTTTT
clone_size: few; d_call: .; j_call: TRBJ1-6; v_call: TRBV20-1; cdr3_aa: CSARVAEAKGPTLHF; cdr3_nt: TGCAGTGCTAGGGTGGCGGAGGCTAAAGGGCCCACCCTCCACTTT
clone_size: .; d_call: .; j_call: TRBJ1-1; v_call: TRBV7-2; cdr3_aa: CASSLRSAPEAFF; cdr3_nt: TGTGCCAGCAGCTTAAGGTCCGCCCCTGAAGCTTTCTTT
clone_size: .; d_call: TRBD2; j_call: TRBJ2-1; v_call: TRBV19; cdr3_aa: CASRTSGTDEQFF; cdr3_nt: TGTGCCAGTAGAACTAGCGGGACCGATGAGCAGTTCTTC
clone_size: many; d_call: .; j_call: TRBJ2-7; v_call: TRBV7-9; cdr3_aa: CASSLGTGFEQYF; cdr3_nt: TGTGCCAGCAGTTTGGGGACCGGCTTCGAGCAGTACTTC
clone_size: .; d_call: .; j_call: TRBJ2-1; v_call: TRBV4-2; cdr3_aa: CASSQDQDVYNEQFF; cdr3_nt: TGTGCCAGCAGCCAAGATCAGGACGTATACAATGAGCAGTTCTTC
clone_size: few; d_call: TRBD2; j_call: TRBJ2-1; v_call: TRBV7-9; cdr3_aa: CASSREGAENNEQFF; cdr3_nt: TGTGCCAGCAGCCGGGAGGGAGCGGAGAACAATGAGCAGTTCTTC
clone_size: few; d_call: .; j_call: TRBJ2-2; v_call: TRBV7-9; cdr3_aa: CASSLGLITGELFF; cdr3_nt: TGTGCCAGCAGCTTAGGCCTAATCACCGGGGAGCTGTTTTTT
clone_size: .; d_call: TRBD1; j_call: TRBJ2-2; v_call: TRBV7-9; cdr3_aa: CASSLTPGTGGTGELFF; cdr3_nt: TGTGCCAGCAGCTTAACCCCCGGGACAGGGGGCACCGGGGAGCTGTTTTTT
clone_size: many; d_call: TRBD2; j_call: TRBJ2-3; v_call: TRBV7-2; cdr3_aa: CASSLTSGGTDTQYF; cdr3_nt: TGTGCCAGCAGCCTGACTAGCGGGGGCACAGATACGCAGTATTTT
clone_size: .; d_call: TRBD1; j_call: TRBJ1-1; v_call: TRBV12-3/TRBV12-4; cdr3_aa: CASSSTRQGEAFF; cdr3_nt: TGTGCCAGCAGCTCAACGAGACAGGGAGAAGCTTTCTTT
clone_size: .; d_call: TRBD1; j_call: TRBJ2-7; v_call: TRBV5-1; cdr3_aa: CASSFPGGQYEQYF; cdr3_nt: TGCGCCAGCAGCTTTCCAGGGGGCCAGTACGAGCAGTACTTC
clone_size: .; d_call: TRBD1; j_call: TRBJ2-3; v_call: TRBV7-9; cdr3_aa: CASSPGQGWAEGTDTQYF; cdr3_nt: TGTGCCAGCAGCCCCGGACAGGGATGGGCTGAGGGCACAGATACGCAGTATTTT
clone_size: .; d_call: .; j_call: TRBJ2-7; v_call: TRBV5-5; cdr3_aa: CASSFRPQEFYEQYF; cdr3_nt: TGTGCCAGCAGCTTTCGGCCCCAAGAGTTCTACGAGCAGTACTTC
clone_size: .; d_call: .; j_call: TRBJ1-1; v_call: TRBV2; cdr3_aa: CASRDLPATEAFF; cdr3_nt: TGTGCCAGCAGGGACCTCCCGGCTACTGAAGCTTTCTTT
clone_size: few; d_call: .; j_call: TRBJ1-2; v_call: TRBV27; cdr3_aa: CASSPRGREGYTF; cdr3_nt: TGTGCCAGCAGCCCCCGGGGGCGCGAAGGCTACACCTTC
clone_size: few; d_call: TRBD2; j_call: TRBJ2-7; v_call: TRBV29-1; cdr3_aa: CSVEMPSGTYEQYF; cdr3_nt: TGCAGCGTTGAAATGCCTAGCGGGACCTACGAGCAGTACTTC
clone_size: few; d_call: .; j_call: TRBJ2-7; v_call: TRBV7-8; cdr3_aa: CASSWLGPTSEQYF; cdr3_nt: TGTGCCAGCAGCTGGCTGGGCCCTACGAGCGAGCAGTACTTC
clone_size: few; d_call: TRBD1; j_call: TRBJ2-7; v_call: TRBV18; cdr3_aa: CASSPPGQGNYEQYF; cdr3_nt: TGTGCCAGCTCACCCCCGGGACAGGGGAACTACGAGCAGTACTTC
clone_size: .; d_call: .; j_call: TRBJ1-1; v_call: TRBV20-1; cdr3_aa: CSARDRGVNMNTEAFF; cdr3_nt: TGCAGTGCTAGAGATCGGGGCGTCAATATGAACACTGAAGCTTTCTTT
clone_size: few; d_call: TRBD1; j_call: TRBJ2-3; v_call: TRBV7-8; cdr3_aa: CASSPLRQGPTDTQYF; cdr3_nt: TGTGCCAGCAGCCCATTGAGACAGGGACCCACAGATACGCAGTATTTT
clone_size: once; d_call: .; j_call: TRBJ1-6; v_call: TRBV6-8; cdr3_aa: CASSYRQGGINSPLHF; cdr3_nt: TGTGCCAGCAGTTACCGGCAGGGAGGGATAAATTCACCCCTCCACTTT
clone_size: .; d_call: .; j_call: TRBJ2-1; v_call: TRBV15; cdr3_aa: CATSPGPAIYNEQFF; cdr3_nt: TGTGCCACCAGCCCTGGGCCGGCGATATACAATGAGCAGTTCTTC
clone_size: .; d_call: TRBD1; j_call: TRBJ2-7; v_call: TRBV11-2; cdr3_aa: CASSAYRGPYEQYF; cdr3_nt: TGTGCCAGCAGCGCCTACAGGGGGCCCTACGAGCAGTACTTC
clone_size: few; d_call: .; j_call: TRBJ2-7; v_call: TRBV15; cdr3_aa: CATSRNPNYEQYF; cdr3_nt: TGTGCCACCAGCAGAAACCCAAACTACGAGCAGTACTTC
clone_size: .; d_call: .; j_call: TRBJ2-5; v_call: TRBV6-1; cdr3_aa: CASSYYQGGETQYF; cdr3_nt: TGTGCCAGCAGTTACTACCAGGGCGGAGAGACCCAGTACTTC
clone_size: .; d_call: .; j_call: TRBJ2-4; v_call: TRBV4-2; cdr3_aa: CASSQPTGSKAKNIQYF; cdr3_nt: TGTGCCAGCAGCCAACCCACAGGTTCTAAAGCCAAAAACATTCAGTACTTC
clone_size: .; d_call: .; j_call: TRBJ1-4; v_call: TRBV12-3/TRBV12-4; cdr3_aa: CASSFRGIDEKLFF; cdr3_nt: TGTGCCAGCAGTTTCAGGGGCATAGATGAAAAACTGTTTTTT
clone_size: .; d_call: .; j_call: TRBJ2-2; v_call: TRBV4-1; cdr3_aa: CASSHNTNTGELFF; cdr3_nt: TGCGCCAGCAGCCACAACACGAACACCGGGGAGCTGTTTTTT
clone_size: many; d_call: .; j_call: TRBJ2-5; v_call: TRBV5-6; cdr3_aa: CASSPGWQETQYF; cdr3_nt: TGTGCCAGCAGCCCTGGGTGGCAAGAGACCCAGTACTTC
clone_size: few; d_call: .; j_call: TRBJ1-6; v_call: TRBV6-5; cdr3_aa: CASSYGGGSPLHF; cdr3_nt: TGTGCCAGCAGTTACGGAGGGGGATCACCCCTCCACTTT
clone_size: few; d_call: .; j_call: TRBJ2-1; v_call: TRBV7-9; cdr3_aa: CASSSGREGSYNEQFF; cdr3_nt: TGTGCCAGCAGCTCGGGACGAGAGGGCTCCTACAATGAGCAGTTCTTC
clone_size: few; d_call: TRBD2; j_call: TRBJ2-5; v_call: TRBV2; cdr3_aa: CASTLGPSAGGQYF; cdr3_nt: TGTGCCAGCACCCTGGGTCCTAGCGCGGGGGGCCAGTACTTC
clone_size: .; d_call: .; j_call: TRBJ1-4; v_call: TRBV29-1; cdr3_aa: CSVGRGNEKLFF; cdr3_nt: TGCAGCGTTGGCCGGGGGAATGAAAAACTGTTTTTT
clone_size: .; d_call: .; j_call: TRBJ1-4; v_call: TRBV25-1; cdr3_aa: CASSDPRATNEKLFF; cdr3_nt: TGTGCCAGCAGTGACCCCAGAGCAACTAATGAAAAACTGTTTTTT
clone_size: few; d_call: TRBD1; j_call: TRBJ2-2; v_call: TRBV4-1; cdr3_aa: CASSQFVGVGQGATGELFF; cdr3_nt: TGCGCCAGCAGCCAGTTTGTAGGGGTTGGACAGGGGGCCACCGGGGAGCTGTTTTTT
clone_size: few; d_call: .; j_call: TRBJ1-1; v_call: TRBV5-6; cdr3_aa: CASSQFGGLTEAFF; cdr3_nt: TGTGCCAGCAGCCAATTCGGGGGCCTCACTGAAGCTTTCTTT
clone_size: .; d_call: .; j_call: TRBJ1-6; v_call: TRBV2; cdr3_aa: CASSEVPYNSPLHF; cdr3_nt: TGTGCCAGCAGTGAAGTCCCCTATAATTCACCCCTCCACTTT
clone_size: .; d_call: TRBD2; j_call: TRBJ2-7; v_call: TRBV4-2; cdr3_aa: CASSQVILLAGESYEQYF; cdr3_nt: TGTGCCAGCAGCCAAGTAATATTACTAGCGGGGGAGTCCTACGAGCAGTACTTC
clone_size: .; d_call: .; j_call: TRBJ2-1; v_call: TRBV11-3; cdr3_aa: CASSSTFDRTYNEQFF; cdr3_nt: TGTGCCAGCAGCTCGACCTTTGACAGAACTTACAATGAGCAGTTCTTC
clone_size: .; d_call: TRBD2; j_call: TRBJ2-7; v_call: TRBV6-5; cdr3_aa: CASSYATSGSYEQYF; cdr3_nt: TGTGCCAGCAGTTACGCGACTAGCGGCTCCTACGAGCAGTACTTC
clone_size: .; d_call: .; j_call: TRBJ2-1; v_call: TRBV24-1; cdr3_aa: CATSDPQWGNSYNEQFF; cdr3_nt: TGTGCCACCAGTGATCCACAGTGGGGTAACTCCTACAATGAGCAGTTCTTC
clone_size: few; d_call: TRBD1; j_call: TRBJ2-1; v_call: TRBV11-2; cdr3_aa: CASSLDRGGQGGEFF; cdr3_nt: TGTGCCAGCAGCTTAGATCGTGGAGGACAGGGGGGAGAGTTCTTC
clone_size: many; d_call: .; j_call: TRBJ2-3; v_call: TRBV7-2; cdr3_aa: CASSLASGGLDTQYF; cdr3_nt: TGTGCCAGCAGCTTAGCGAGTGGGGGCTTAGATACGCAGTATTTT
clone_size: many; d_call: TRBD2; j_call: TRBJ2-1; v_call: TRBV7-2; cdr3_aa: CASSSSGGVYNEQFF; cdr3_nt: TGTGCCAGCAGCTCAAGCGGGGGGGTATACAATGAGCAGTTCTTC
clone_size: once; d_call: .; j_call: TRBJ2-3; v_call: TRBV14; cdr3_aa: CASSSALARVYF; cdr3_nt: TGTGCCAGCAGCTCAGCGCTAGCGAGGGTGTATTTT
clone_size: .; d_call: .; j_call: TRBJ1-1; v_call: TRBV19; cdr3_aa: CASSIPGGRMNTEAFF; cdr3_nt: TGTGCCAGTAGTATCCCGGGGGGCAGAATGAACACTGAAGCTTTCTTT
clone_size: .; d_call: TRBD1; j_call: TRBJ2-3; v_call: TRBV2; cdr3_aa: CASSWDRGLADTQYF; cdr3_nt: TGTGCCAGCAGTTGGGACAGGGGGCTTGCAGATACGCAGTATTTT
clone_size: .; d_call: .; j_call: TRBJ1-3; v_call: TRBV5-1; cdr3_aa: CASTLFPRSGAPRVTIYF; cdr3_nt: TGCGCCAGCACACTTTTTCCAAGATCAGGAGCCCCCAGAGTCACCATATATTTT